A selection of T cell receptor beta chains follows, all from one sample in a study of cytomegalovirus exposure and HLA in healthy donors. TCRdb keeps only in-frame clones here, not all; method: immunoSEQ multiplex PCR. Here the sample spans about 120,000 clones, approximately 8.6% being singletons. Sample: PBMCs. The receptors shown here come from a woman aged 40 to 49 in good health and CMV-seropositive. Both conserved end residues are part of each CDR3. The order of the fields is J gene, V gene, clone size, D gene, CDR3 DNA, CDR3 protein. The D gene is left open where the match is weak. Size values are once, few and many counts, or a class for expanded clones, and some rows have none.

j_gene: TRBJ1-4
v_gene: TRBV19
abundance: NA
d_gene: NA
CDR3nt: TGTGCCAGTAGTCTCGGGACACTGAATGAAAAACTGTTTTTT
CDR3aa: CASSLGTLNEKLFF

j_gene: TRBJ2-5
v_gene: TRBV5-1
abundance: NA
d_gene: TRBD2
CDR3nt: TGCGCCAGCAGACTGAGCGGGGGGCCAGGAGAGACCCAGTACTTC
CDR3aa: CASRLSGGPGETQYF

j_gene: TRBJ1-2
v_gene: TRBV10-3
abundance: NA
d_gene: NA
CDR3nt: TGTGCCATCAGTGAGGGGCAGGTAAACTATGGCTACACCTTC
CDR3aa: CAISEGQVNYGYTF

j_gene: TRBJ1-1
v_gene: TRBV30
abundance: NA
d_gene: NA
CDR3nt: TGTGCCTGGACTGTGGAGTCTCGGGGCACTGAAGCTTTCTTT
CDR3aa: CAWTVESRGTEAFF

j_gene: TRBJ2-7
v_gene: TRBV11-2
abundance: few
d_gene: NA
CDR3nt: TGTGCCAGCAGCTTAGAGCCCGGGAGCTCCTACGAGCAGTACTTC
CDR3aa: CASSLEPGSSYEQYF

j_gene: TRBJ1-2
v_gene: TRBV5-6
abundance: few
d_gene: TRBD1
CDR3nt: TGTGCCAGCCTTACTACAGGGGAAGGAGATGGCTACACCTTC
CDR3aa: CASLTTGEGDGYTF

j_gene: TRBJ2-7
v_gene: TRBV19
abundance: NA
d_gene: TRBD2
CDR3nt: TGTGCCAGTAGTCTTGGGTATAGCGGGGGGGCTTACGAGCAGTACTTC
CDR3aa: CASSLGYSGGAYEQYF

j_gene: TRBJ1-6
v_gene: TRBV30
abundance: NA
d_gene: NA
CDR3nt: TGTGCCTGGATATCGGGAAACAATTCACCCCTCCACTTT
CDR3aa: CAWISGNNSPLHF

j_gene: TRBJ2-7
v_gene: TRBV5-8
abundance: few
d_gene: NA
CDR3nt: TGTGCCAGCAGTCCCCACATAAAGTTTTACGAGCAGTACTTC
CDR3aa: CASSPHIKFYEQYF

j_gene: TRBJ2-3
v_gene: TRBV15
abundance: few
d_gene: TRBD2
CDR3nt: TGTGCCACCAGCAGGCTAACTAGCGGGGGGGGAGATACGCAGTATTTT
CDR3aa: CATSRLTSGGGDTQYF

j_gene: TRBJ1-1
v_gene: TRBV11-2
abundance: few
d_gene: TRBD1
CDR3nt: TGTGCCAGCAGCTCGTTCGACAGGACAGGGGATGAAGCTTTCTTT
CDR3aa: CASSSFDRTGDEAFF

j_gene: TRBJ2-7
v_gene: TRBV27
abundance: NA
d_gene: NA
CDR3nt: TGTGCCAGCAGTTTAAGGAGAGCCGGCTACGAGCAGTACTTC
CDR3aa: CASSLRRAGYEQYF

j_gene: TRBJ1-1
v_gene: TRBV6-6
abundance: few
d_gene: NA
CDR3nt: TGTGCCAGCAGTTACAGATCAGAAGCTGAAGCTTTCTTT
CDR3aa: CASSYRSEAEAFF

j_gene: TRBJ1-2
v_gene: TRBV7-9
abundance: few
d_gene: NA
CDR3nt: TGTGCCAGCAGCCTTGCCGGTATAGGCTACACCTTC
CDR3aa: CASSLAGIGYTF

j_gene: TRBJ2-7
v_gene: TRBV5-1
abundance: NA
d_gene: NA
CDR3nt: TGCGCCAGCAGCTTTGATACCACCAGCTCCTACGAGCAGTACTTC
CDR3aa: CASSFDTTSSYEQYF

j_gene: TRBJ1-1
v_gene: TRBV4-1
abundance: NA
d_gene: NA
CDR3nt: TGCGCCAGCAGCCAAGGTGCGGGGCTGAACACTGAAGCTTTCTTT
CDR3aa: CASSQGAGLNTEAFF

j_gene: TRBJ2-1
v_gene: TRBV28
abundance: NA
d_gene: NA
CDR3nt: TGTGCCAGCAGTTTTCCCGGGAGCTCCTACAATGAGCAGTTCTTC
CDR3aa: CASSFPGSSYNEQFF

j_gene: TRBJ2-2
v_gene: TRBV6-1
abundance: few
d_gene: TRBD1
CDR3nt: TGTGCCAGCAGTCTAGACAGGGTGGCCGGGGAGCTGTTTTTT
CDR3aa: CASSLDRVAGELFF

j_gene: TRBJ1-1
v_gene: TRBV15
abundance: NA
d_gene: TRBD1
CDR3nt: TGTGCCACCAGCAGGGGCGGGACAGGGTCTAGCTGGACTGAAGCTTTCTTT
CDR3aa: CATSRGGTGSSWTEAFF

j_gene: TRBJ1-1
v_gene: TRBV19
abundance: few
d_gene: NA
CDR3nt: TGTGCCAGTAGTATCATAGGGAGGACCACTGAAGCTTTCTTT
CDR3aa: CASSIIGRTTEAFF

j_gene: TRBJ1-1
v_gene: TRBV6-6
abundance: NA
d_gene: NA
CDR3nt: TGTGCCAGCACCCCGGGGGACACTGAAGCTTTCTTT
CDR3aa: CASTPGDTEAFF

j_gene: TRBJ1-1
v_gene: TRBV28
abundance: NA
d_gene: NA
CDR3nt: TGTGCCAGCAGTTTTCCGACAGGAAGGGCAACTGAAGCTTTCTTT
CDR3aa: CASSFPTGRATEAFF

j_gene: TRBJ1-1
v_gene: TRBV30
abundance: few
d_gene: TRBD1
CDR3nt: TGTGCAATAATTAGGGGGCAGTTCACTGAAGCTTTCTTT
CDR3aa: CAIIRGQFTEAFF

j_gene: TRBJ2-3
v_gene: TRBV7-3
abundance: few
d_gene: TRBD2
CDR3nt: TGTGCCAGCAGCGTCACGGGGGGACTCACAGATACGCAGTATTTT
CDR3aa: CASSVTGGLTDTQYF

j_gene: TRBJ2-1
v_gene: TRBV5-1
abundance: NA
d_gene: NA
CDR3nt: TGCGCCAGCAGCCTCTTACTCCGTGGGCACTCCTACAATGAGCAGTTCTTC
CDR3aa: CASSLLLRGHSYNEQFF

j_gene: TRBJ1-2
v_gene: TRBV28
abundance: few
d_gene: TRBD1
CDR3nt: TGTGCCAGCACTACCGTGCGGACAGGGACCATGAGCTACACCTTC
CDR3aa: CASTTVRTGTMSYTF

j_gene: TRBJ1-4
v_gene: TRBV6-1
abundance: few
d_gene: TRBD1
CDR3nt: TGTGCCAGCAGTGGGTCCGGACCGACAGGGGGAATTGAAAAACTGTTTTTT
CDR3aa: CASSGSGPTGGIEKLFF

j_gene: TRBJ2-7
v_gene: TRBV7-8
abundance: few
d_gene: NA
CDR3nt: TGTGCCAGCAGCGCTAGGACAGTGTTGAGCTCCTACGAGCAGTACTTC
CDR3aa: CASSARTVLSSYEQYF

j_gene: TRBJ2-7
v_gene: TRBV30
abundance: NA
d_gene: TRBD1
CDR3nt: TGTGCCTGGAGTGGGGAGCCGGCGACAGGGGGCTTCGAGCAGTACTTC
CDR3aa: CAWSGEPATGGFEQYF

j_gene: TRBJ1-6
v_gene: TRBV7-9
abundance: NA
d_gene: NA
CDR3nt: TGTGCCAGCAGCTCGACGGCGAGGTCACCCCTCCACTTT
CDR3aa: CASSSTARSPLHF

j_gene: TRBJ1-1
v_gene: TRBV21-1
abundance: NA
d_gene: NA
CDR3nt: TGTGCCAGCAGCTCCCCTGGACAGCAGAACACTGAAGCTTTCTTT
CDR3aa: CASSSPGQQNTEAFF

j_gene: TRBJ2-2
v_gene: TRBV9
abundance: NA
d_gene: TRBD2
CDR3nt: TGTGCCAGCAGCCCGCGGGGGGAGTGGAACACCGGGGAGCTGTTTTTT
CDR3aa: CASSPRGEWNTGELFF

j_gene: TRBJ2-1
v_gene: TRBV4-1
abundance: NA
d_gene: TRBD2
CDR3nt: TGCGCCAGCAGCCGGGAGGGGCGGGGGGGCCGGTACAATGAGCAGTTCTTC
CDR3aa: CASSREGRGGRYNEQFF

j_gene: TRBJ1-2
v_gene: TRBV5-1
abundance: few
d_gene: TRBD1
CDR3nt: TGCGCCAGCAGCTTGGCCCTAGGACAGGGGAAGGCTAACTATGGCTACACCTTC
CDR3aa: CASSLALGQGKANYGYTF

j_gene: TRBJ2-2
v_gene: TRBV29-1
abundance: NA
d_gene: NA
CDR3nt: TGCAGCGTTGGAGGAGGGGGGGGTCCAGACACCGGGGAGCTGTTTTTT
CDR3aa: CSVGGGGGPDTGELFF